Sequencing of this TCR beta chain was carried out in a study of response to subunit inactivated influenza vaccine. Study observations and caveats: The authors proposed limited new T cell recruitment per seasonal influenza vaccination.

About this clonotype itself: The antigen is unknown.

MiXCR was run by TCRdb on the RT-PCR reads, yielding one entry per CDR3 protein. The sample lists about 700,000 distinct CDR3 sequences, around 16% seen once, with roughly 11% in the top ten. CDR1 and CDR2 from the germline V gene are MNHEY and SVGAGI. The CDR3 spans 16 residues. Trimming took 4 bases from V and 11 from J; bases not matched to a gene: 14. The gene calls are TRBV6-5 and TRBJ1-6; 7 positions agree with TRBD1. This TCR was recovered from a man aged 50 to 60 who received an inactivated influenza vaccine. This material consisted of PBMCs from blood, taken 11 to 12 days after vaccination. This chain's CDR3 is CASSSRGQSGGAPLHF. The CDR3 DNA reads as TGTGCCAGCAGTTCTCGGGGACAGTCTGGCGGTGCACCCCTCCACTTT.